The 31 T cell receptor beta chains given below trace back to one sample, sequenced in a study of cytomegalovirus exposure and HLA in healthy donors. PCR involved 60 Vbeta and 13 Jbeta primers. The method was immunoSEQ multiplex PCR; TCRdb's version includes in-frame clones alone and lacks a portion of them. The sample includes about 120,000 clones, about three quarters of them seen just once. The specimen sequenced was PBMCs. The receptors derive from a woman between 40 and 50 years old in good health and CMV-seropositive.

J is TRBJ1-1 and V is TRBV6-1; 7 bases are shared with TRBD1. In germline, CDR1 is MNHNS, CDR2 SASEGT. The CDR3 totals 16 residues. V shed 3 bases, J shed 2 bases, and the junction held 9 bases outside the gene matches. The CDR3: CASSDGGTVGNTEAFF. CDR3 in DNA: TGTGCCAGCAGTGACGGAGGGACAGTCGGTAACACTGAAGCTTTCTTT.

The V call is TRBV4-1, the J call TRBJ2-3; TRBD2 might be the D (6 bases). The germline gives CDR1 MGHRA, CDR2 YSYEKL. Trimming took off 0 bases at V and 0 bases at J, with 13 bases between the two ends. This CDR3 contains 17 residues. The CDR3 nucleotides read TGCGCCAGCAGCCAAGATGCAGCGGGCTATAGCACAGATACGCAGTATTTT. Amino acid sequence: CASSQDAAGYSTDTQYF.

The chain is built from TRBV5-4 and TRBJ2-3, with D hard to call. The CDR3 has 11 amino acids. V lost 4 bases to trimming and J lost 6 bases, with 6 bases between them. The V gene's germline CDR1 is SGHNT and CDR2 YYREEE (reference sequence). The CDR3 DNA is TGTGCCAGCAGCAGCGATGATACGCAGTATTTT. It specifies CASSSDDTQYF.

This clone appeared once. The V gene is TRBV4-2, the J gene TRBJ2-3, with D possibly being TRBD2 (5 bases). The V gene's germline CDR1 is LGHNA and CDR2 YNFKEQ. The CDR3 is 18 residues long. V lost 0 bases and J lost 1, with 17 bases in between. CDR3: CASSQELRWAEGTDTQYF. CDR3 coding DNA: TGTGCCAGCAGCCAAGAGTTAAGGTGGGCGGAGGGCACAGATACGCAGTATTTT.

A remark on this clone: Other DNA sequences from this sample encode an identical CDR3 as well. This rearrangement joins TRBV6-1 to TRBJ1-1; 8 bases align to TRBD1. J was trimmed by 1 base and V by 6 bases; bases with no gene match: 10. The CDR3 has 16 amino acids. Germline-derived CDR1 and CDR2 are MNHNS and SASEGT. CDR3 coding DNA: TGTGCCAGCAGCGAAAGGGGGACAGGCGAGAACACTGAAGCTTTCTTT. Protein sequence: CASSERGTGENTEAFF.

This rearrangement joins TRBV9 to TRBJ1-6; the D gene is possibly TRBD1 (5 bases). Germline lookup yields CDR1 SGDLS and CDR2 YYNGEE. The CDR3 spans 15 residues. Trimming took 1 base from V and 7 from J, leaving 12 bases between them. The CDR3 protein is CASSVSRAGNSPLHF. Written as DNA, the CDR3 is TGTGCCAGCAGCGTAAGTAGGGCAGGGAATTCACCCCTCCACTTT.

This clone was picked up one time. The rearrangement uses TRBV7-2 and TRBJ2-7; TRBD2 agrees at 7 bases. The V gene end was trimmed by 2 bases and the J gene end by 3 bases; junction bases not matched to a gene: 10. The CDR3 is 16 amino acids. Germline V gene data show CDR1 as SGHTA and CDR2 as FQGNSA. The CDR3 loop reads CASSLMAGVTYYEQYF. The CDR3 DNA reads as TGTGCCAGCAGCTTAATGGCGGGAGTAACCTACTACGAGCAGTACTTC.

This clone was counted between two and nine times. Here the CDR3 DNA reads TGTGCCAGCAGTGATGTGACAGGGGGCATCTCGCGGTATGGCTACACCTTC. It codes for CASSDVTGGISRYGYTF. The chain uses TRBV2 and TRBJ1-2, with 10 bases fitting TRBD1. This CDR3 region has 17 residues. Germline CDR1 SNHLY, CDR2 FYNNEI. V gave up 3 bases and J gave up 5 bases; unmatched junction bases: 12.

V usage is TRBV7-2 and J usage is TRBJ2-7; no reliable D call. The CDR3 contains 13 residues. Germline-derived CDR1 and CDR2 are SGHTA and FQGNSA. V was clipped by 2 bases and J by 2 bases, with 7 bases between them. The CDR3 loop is CASSLQVTYEQYF. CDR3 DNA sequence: TGTGCCAGCAGCTTACAGGTCACCTACGAGCAGTACTTC.

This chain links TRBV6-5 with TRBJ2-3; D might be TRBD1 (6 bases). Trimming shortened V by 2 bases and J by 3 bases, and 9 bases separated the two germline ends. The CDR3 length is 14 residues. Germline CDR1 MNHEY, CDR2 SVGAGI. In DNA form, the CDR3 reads TGTGCCAGCAGTTACGGACAGTTTACAGATACGCAGTATTTT. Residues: CASSYGQFTDTQYF.

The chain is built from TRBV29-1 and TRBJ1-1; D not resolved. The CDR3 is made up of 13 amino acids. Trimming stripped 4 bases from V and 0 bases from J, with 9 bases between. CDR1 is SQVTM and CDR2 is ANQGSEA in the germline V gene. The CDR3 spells CSVAQRMNTEAFF. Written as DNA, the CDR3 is TGCAGCGTTGCACAGAGAATGAACACTGAAGCTTTCTTT.

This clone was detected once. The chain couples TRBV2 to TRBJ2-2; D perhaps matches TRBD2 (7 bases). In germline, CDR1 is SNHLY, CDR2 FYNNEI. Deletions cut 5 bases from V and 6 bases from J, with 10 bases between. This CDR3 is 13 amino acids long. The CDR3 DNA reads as TGTGCCAGCAGTCGAGGGGGGGCCGGGGAGCTGTTTTTT. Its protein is CASSRGGAGELFF.

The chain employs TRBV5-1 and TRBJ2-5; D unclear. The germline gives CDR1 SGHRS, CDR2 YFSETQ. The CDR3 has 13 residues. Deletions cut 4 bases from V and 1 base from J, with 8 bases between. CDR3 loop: CASSAGSQETQYF. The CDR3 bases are TGCGCCAGCAGCGCCGGGTCCCAAGAGACCCAGTACTTC.

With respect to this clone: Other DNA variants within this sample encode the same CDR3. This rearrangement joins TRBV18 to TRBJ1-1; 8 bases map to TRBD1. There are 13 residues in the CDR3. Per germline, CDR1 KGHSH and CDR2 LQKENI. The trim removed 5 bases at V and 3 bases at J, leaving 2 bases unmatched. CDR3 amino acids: CASSSTGDTEAFF. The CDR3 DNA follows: TGTGCCAGCTCATCGACAGGGGACACTGAAGCTTTCTTT.

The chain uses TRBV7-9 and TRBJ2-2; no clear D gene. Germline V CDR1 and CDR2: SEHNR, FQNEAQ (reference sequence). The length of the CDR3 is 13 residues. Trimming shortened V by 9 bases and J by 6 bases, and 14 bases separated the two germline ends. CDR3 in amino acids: CASVSLISGELFF. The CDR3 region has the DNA TGTGCCAGTGTAAGCCTAATATCCGGGGAGCTGTTTTTT.

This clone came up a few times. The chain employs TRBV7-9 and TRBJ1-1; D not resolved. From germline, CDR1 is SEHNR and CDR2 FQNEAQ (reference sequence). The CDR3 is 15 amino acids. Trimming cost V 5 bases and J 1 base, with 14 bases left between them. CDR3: CASSPSGSRNTEAFF. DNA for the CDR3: TGTGCCAGCAGCCCCTCGGGGAGCAGGAACACTGAAGCTTTCTTT.

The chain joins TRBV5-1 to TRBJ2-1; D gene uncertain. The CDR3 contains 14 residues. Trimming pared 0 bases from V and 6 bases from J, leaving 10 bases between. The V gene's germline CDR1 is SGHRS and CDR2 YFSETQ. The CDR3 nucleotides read TGCGCCAGCAGCTTGGAAGGTAGCCTCAATGAGCAGTTCTTC. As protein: CASSLEGSLNEQFF. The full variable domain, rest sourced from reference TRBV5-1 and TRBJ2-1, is KAGVTQTPRYLIKTRGQQVTLSCSPISGHRSVSWYQQTPGQGLQFLFEYFSETQRNKGNFPGRFSGRQFSNSRSEMNVSTLELGDSALYLCASSLEGSLNEQFFGPGTRLTVL.

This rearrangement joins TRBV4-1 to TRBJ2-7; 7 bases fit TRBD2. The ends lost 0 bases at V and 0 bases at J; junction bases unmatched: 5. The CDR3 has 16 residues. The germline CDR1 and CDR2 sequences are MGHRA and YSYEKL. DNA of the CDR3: TGCGCCAGCAGCCAAGAATCGGGAGGCAGCTCCTACGAGCAGTACTTC. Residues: CASSQESGGSSYEQYF.

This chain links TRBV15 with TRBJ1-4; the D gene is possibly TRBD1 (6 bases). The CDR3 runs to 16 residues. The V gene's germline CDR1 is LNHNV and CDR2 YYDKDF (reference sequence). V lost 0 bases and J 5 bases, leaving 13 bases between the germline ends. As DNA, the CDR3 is TGTGCCACCAGCAGAGATCGGACAGATGAGAATGAAAAACTGTTTTTT. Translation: CATSRDRTDENEKLFF.

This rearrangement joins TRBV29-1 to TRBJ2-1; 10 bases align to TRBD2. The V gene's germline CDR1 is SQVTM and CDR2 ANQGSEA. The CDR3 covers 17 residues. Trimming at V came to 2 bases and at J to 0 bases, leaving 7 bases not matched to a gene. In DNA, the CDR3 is TGCAGCGTTGAAAGGGGACTAGCGACCAACTCCTACAATGAGCAGTTCTTC. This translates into CSVERGLATNSYNEQFF.

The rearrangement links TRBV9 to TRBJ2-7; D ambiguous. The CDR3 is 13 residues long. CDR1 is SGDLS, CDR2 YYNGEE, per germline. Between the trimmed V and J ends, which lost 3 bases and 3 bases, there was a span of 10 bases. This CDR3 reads CASSAGLGYEQYF. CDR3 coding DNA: TGTGCCAGCAGCGCGGGTCTAGGCTACGAGCAGTACTTC.

In DNA form, the CDR3 reads TGCAGCGTTTGGGACAGGGGGCATGCGAACACTGAAGCTTTCTTT. Translation gives CSVWDRGHANTEAFF. V gene TRBV29-1 combines with J gene TRBJ1-1, with 12 bases matching TRBD1. Germline values: CDR1 SQVTM, CDR2 ANQGSEA. The junction had 5 bases not matched to a gene; V was cut back by 5 bases and J by 1 base. This CDR3 contains 15 residues.

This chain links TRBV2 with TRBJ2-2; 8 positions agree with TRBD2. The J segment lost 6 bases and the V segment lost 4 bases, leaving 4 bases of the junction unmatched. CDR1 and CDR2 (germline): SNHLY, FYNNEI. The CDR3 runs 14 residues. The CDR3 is CASSVERESGELFF. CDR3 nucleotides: TGTGCCAGCAGTGTCGAGCGGGAGTCCGGGGAGCTGTTTTTT.

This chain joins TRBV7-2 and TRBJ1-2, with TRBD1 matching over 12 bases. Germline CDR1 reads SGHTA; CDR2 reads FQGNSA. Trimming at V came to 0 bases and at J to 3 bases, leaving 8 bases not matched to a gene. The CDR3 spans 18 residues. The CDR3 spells CASSLAGTGGAVDYGYTF. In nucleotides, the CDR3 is TGTGCCAGCAGCTTAGCGGGGACAGGGGGCGCGGTGGACTATGGCTACACCTTC.

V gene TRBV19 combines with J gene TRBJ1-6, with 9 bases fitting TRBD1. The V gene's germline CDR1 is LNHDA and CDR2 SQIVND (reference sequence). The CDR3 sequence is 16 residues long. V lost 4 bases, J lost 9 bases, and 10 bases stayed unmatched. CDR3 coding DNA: TGTGCCAGTAGTAAGATCCGGGACAGGGATATTTCACCCCTCCACTTT. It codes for CASSKIRDRDISPLHF.

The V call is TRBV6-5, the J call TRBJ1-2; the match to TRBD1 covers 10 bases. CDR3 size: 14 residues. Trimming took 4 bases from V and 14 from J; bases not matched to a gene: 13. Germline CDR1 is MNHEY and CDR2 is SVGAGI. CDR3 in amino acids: CASSSPRDRGGETF. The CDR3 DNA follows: TGTGCCAGCAGTTCCCCGCGGGACAGGGGAGGAGAGACCTTC.

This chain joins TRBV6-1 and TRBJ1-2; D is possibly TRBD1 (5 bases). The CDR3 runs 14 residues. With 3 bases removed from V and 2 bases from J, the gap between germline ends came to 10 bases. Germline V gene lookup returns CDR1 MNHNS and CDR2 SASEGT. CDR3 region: CASSEGRGNYGYTF. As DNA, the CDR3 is TGTGCCAGCAGTGAGGGACGGGGGAACTATGGCTACACCTTC.

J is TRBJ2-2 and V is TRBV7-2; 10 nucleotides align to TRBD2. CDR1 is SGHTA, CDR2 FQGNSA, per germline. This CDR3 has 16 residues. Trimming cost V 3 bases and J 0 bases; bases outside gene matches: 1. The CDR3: CASSFTSGTNTGELFF. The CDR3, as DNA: TGTGCCAGCAGCTTCACTAGCGGGACGAACACCGGGGAGCTGTTTTTT.

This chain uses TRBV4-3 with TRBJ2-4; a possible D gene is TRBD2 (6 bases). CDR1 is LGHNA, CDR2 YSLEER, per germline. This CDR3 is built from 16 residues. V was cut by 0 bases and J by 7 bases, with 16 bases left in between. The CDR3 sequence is CASSQDLAGWANIQYF. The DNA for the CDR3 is TGCGCCAGCAGCCAAGATCTGGCGGGGTGGGCCAACATTCAGTACTTC.

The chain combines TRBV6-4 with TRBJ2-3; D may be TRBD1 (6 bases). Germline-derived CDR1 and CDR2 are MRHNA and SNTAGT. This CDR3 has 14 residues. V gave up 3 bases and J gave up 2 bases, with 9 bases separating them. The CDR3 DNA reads TGTGCCAGCAGTGATGGACAGCCCACAGATACGCAGTATTTT. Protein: CASSDGQPTDTQYF.

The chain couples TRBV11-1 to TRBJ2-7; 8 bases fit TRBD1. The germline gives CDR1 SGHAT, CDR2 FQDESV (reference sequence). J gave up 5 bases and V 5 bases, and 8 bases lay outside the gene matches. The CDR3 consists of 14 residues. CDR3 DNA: TGTGCCAGCAGCCAGGACAGGGTGAGTGACGAGCAGTACTTC. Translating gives CASSQDRVSDEQYF. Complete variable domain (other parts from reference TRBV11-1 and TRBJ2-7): EAEVAQSPRYKITEKSQAVAFWCDPISGHATLYWYRQILGQGPELLVQFQDESVVDDSQLPKDRFSAERLKGVDSTLKIQPAELGDSAMYLCASSQDRVSDEQYFGPGTRLTVT.